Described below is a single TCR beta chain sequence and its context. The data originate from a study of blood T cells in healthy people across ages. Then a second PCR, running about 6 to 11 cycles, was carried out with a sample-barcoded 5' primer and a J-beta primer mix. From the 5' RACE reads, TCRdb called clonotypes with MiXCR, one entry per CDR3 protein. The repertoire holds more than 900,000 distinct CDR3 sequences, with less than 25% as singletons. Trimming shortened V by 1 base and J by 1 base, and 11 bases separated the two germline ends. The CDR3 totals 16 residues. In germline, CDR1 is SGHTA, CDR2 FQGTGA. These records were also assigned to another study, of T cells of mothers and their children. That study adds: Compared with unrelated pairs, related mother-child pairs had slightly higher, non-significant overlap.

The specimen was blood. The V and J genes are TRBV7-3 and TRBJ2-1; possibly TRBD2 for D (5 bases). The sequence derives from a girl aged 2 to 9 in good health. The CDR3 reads CASSLSGSGSYNEQFF. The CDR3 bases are TGTGCCAGCAGCTTAAGCGGATCGGGGTCCTACAATGAGCAGTTCTTC.